This T cell receptor beta chain originates from a study of Graves' ophthalmopathy and Graves' hyperthyroidism. Overall study findings and caveats: The model's ophthalmopathy progression predictions had roughly 65% sensitivity and 72.22% specificity.

In its sample, this clonotype was seen a few times. What it recognizes is unknown. Investigators amplified TCR beta CDR3 regions from RNA transcripts. Second-round multiplex PCR came after first-round RT-PCR with HTBI primers. MiXCR was run by TCRdb on the multiplex PCR reads, yielding one entry per CDR3 protein. The sample contains hundreds of thousands of distinct CDR3 sequences, about a fifth of which appear only once. Stable hyperthyroidism meant no progression to ophthalmopathy within 18 months of follow-up. The V end lost 3 bases, the J end lost 5 bases, and 20 bases lay between the germline ends. Germline CDR1 reads SGDLS; CDR2 reads YYNGEE. The length of the CDR3 is 16 residues.

The TCR comes from a woman in her late teens or twenties with stable Graves' hyperthyroidism. Some clones in this sample may be carry-over from other donors' samples. Sequenced input: peripheral blood. The chain joins TRBV9 to TRBJ1-2; no clear D gene. Here the CDR3 DNA reads TGTGCCAGCAGCGAGGACCCGATGGGCCTGATTTATGGCTACACCTTC. This sequence encodes CASSEDPMGLIYGYTF.